The source of this TCR beta chain is a study of regulatory T cells in long-lasting Graves disease. General study results and limits: Gene preferences differed: TRBV28, TRBJ1-2, TRBJ2-5 in persistent cases.

This clonotype showed up many times. Antigen specificity is unknown. Germline and junction disagree at one end, which may indicate a read error. Time point noted: newly diagnosed GD, antithyroid drugs for less than 3 months. RNA from PBMCs was the source of the TCR library. CDR3 regions were amplified by Arm-PCR using iRepertoire HTBI primers to build TCR beta libraries. Original processing methods: Across samples, 50 to 65 TRBV and roughly 13 TRBJ segments were found. TCRdb analysed the multiplex PCR reads with MiXCR anew, one entry per CDR3 protein. The V and J calls were not made by the authors but by TCRdb's processing. The profile shows about 300,000 distinct CDR3 sequences, 18% of them singletons. The CDR3 has 15 residues.

The sample was peripheral blood mononuclear cells (PBMCs), taken at new diagnosis, from a patient treated with antithyroid drugs. The sequence came from a female donor with Graves disease. The gene calls are TRBV12-3 or TRBV12-4 and TRBJ2-2; the D gene is possibly TRBD2 (7 bases). The CDR3, as DNA: TGTGCCAGCAGTAAAGGGGGACTAATCACCGTGGAGCTGTTTTTT. It translates to CASSKGGLITVELFF.